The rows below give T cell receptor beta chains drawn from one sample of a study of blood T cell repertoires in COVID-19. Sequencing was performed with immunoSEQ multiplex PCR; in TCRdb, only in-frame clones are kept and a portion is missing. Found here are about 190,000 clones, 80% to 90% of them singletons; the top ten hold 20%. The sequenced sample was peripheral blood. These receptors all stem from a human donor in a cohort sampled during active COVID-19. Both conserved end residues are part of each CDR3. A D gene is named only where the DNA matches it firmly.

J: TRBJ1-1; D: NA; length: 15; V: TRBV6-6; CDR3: CASSITGTKNTEAFF; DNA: TGTGCCAGCAGTATTACCGGGACAAAGAACACTGAAGCTTTCTTT
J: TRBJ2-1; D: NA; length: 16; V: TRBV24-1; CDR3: CATSDSRGGDYNEQFF; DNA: TGTGCCACCAGTGATTCACGAGGCGGCGACTACAATGAGCAGTTCTTC
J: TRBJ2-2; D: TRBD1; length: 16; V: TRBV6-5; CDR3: CASSYSGQGNTGELFF; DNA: TGTGCCAGCAGTTACTCGGGACAGGGGAACACCGGGGAGCTGTTTTTT
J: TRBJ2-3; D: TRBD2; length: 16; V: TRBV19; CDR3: CASSTGLAMVADTQYF; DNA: TGTGCCAGTAGTACCGGACTAGCTATGGTCGCAGATACGCAGTATTTT
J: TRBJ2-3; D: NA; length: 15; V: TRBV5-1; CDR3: CASSRVRGYTDTQYF; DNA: TGCGCCAGCAGCCGCGTTCGGGGTTATACAGATACGCAGTATTTT
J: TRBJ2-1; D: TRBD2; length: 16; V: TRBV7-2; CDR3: CASSPTSGGSYNEQFF; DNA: TGTGCCAGCAGCCCAACTAGCGGGGGATCCTACAATGAGCAGTTCTTC
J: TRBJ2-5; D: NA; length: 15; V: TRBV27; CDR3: CASRFQGTPEETQYF; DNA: TGTGCCAGCAGATTCCAGGGAACACCCGAAGAGACCCAGTACTTC
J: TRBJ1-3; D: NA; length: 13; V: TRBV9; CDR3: CASRSHSGNTIYF; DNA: TGTGCCAGCAGATCCCATTCTGGAAACACCATATATTTT
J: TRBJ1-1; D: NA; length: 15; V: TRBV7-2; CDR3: CASSFTGSVNTEAFF; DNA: TGTGCCAGCAGCTTTACAGGGAGTGTGAACACTGAAGCTTTCTTT
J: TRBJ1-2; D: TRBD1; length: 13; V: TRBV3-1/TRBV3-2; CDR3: CASSQATGVGYTF; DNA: TGTGCCAGCAGCCAAGCGACAGGGGTTGGCTACACCTTC
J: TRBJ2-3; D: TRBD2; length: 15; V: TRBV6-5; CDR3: CASSRTSGPTDTQYF; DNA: TGTGCCAGCAGCCGGACTAGCGGTCCTACAGATACGCAGTATTTT